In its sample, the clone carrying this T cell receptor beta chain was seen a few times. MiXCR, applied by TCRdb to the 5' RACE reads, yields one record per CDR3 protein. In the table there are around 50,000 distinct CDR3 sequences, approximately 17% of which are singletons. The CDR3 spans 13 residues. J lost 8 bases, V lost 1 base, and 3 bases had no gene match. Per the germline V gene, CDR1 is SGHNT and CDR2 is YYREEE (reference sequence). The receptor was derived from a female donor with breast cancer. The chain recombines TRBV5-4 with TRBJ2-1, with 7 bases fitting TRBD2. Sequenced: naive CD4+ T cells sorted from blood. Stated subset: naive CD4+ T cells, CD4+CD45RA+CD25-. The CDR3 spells CASSLRAGDEQFF. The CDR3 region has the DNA TGTGCCAGCAGCTTGAGGGCGGGAGATGAGCAGTTCTTC.